The 7 T cell receptor beta chains below were found in one sample sequenced in a study of identical twins' blood T cells. TCRdb passed the 5' RACE reads through MiXCR, listing each CDR3 protein once. Here the sample spans roughly 380,000 distinct CDR3 sequences, approximately 30% being singletons. The sequenced sample consisted of PBMCs. The receptors were gathered from a woman aged 18 to 55 in good health.

This clonotype was observed a handful of times. The J gene is TRBJ2-1, the V gene TRBV18; tentative D call: TRBD2 (6 bases). Germline V lookup: CDR1 KGHSH, CDR2 LQKENI. V was cut by 8 bases and J by 8 bases, with 10 bases left in between. There are 11 residues in the CDR3. CDR3 nucleotides: TGTGCCAGCCGGGCTAGCGATGAGCAGTTCTTC. This gives the protein CASRASDEQFF. Supplemented by reference TRBV18 and TRBJ2-1, the full variable domain reads NAGVMQNPRHLVRRRGQEARLRCSPMKGHSHVYWYRQLPEEGLKFMVYLQKENIIDESGMPKERFSAEFPKEGPSILRIQQVVRGDSAAYFCASRASDEQFFGPGTRLTVL.

The rearrangement links TRBV19 to TRBJ1-2; TRBD1 agrees at 8 bases. CDR3 length equals 15 residues. Germline CDR1 LNHDA, CDR2 SQIVND (reference sequence). The trim removed 5 bases at V and 2 bases at J, leaving 7 bases unmatched. The chain's CDR3 is CASSPKGQGNYGYTF. Written as DNA, the CDR3 is TGTGCCAGTAGTCCCAAAGGACAGGGAAACTATGGCTACACCTTC.

The rearrangement uses TRBV5-1 and TRBJ1-1, with D possibly being TRBD1 (6 bases). Trimming took 5 bases from V and 10 from J, leaving 21 bases between them. CDR3 length: 14 residues. In germline, CDR1 is SGHRS, CDR2 YFSETQ. The DNA for the CDR3 is TGCGCCAGCAGACCGGGGGGGGCCAGCCGAGCAGCTTTCTTT. Translation: CASRPGGASRAAFF.

V and J are TRBV6-6 and TRBJ2-3, with TRBD2 as a possible D gene (5 bases). Germline loops: CDR1 MNHNY, CDR2 SVGAGI (reference sequence). This CDR3 contains 17 residues. Trimming removed 3 bases from V and 6 bases from J, with 22 bases in between. CDR3 sequence (DNA): TGTGCCAGCAGTTATGATCAGCGTGGGAGAAGTGTCGATACGCAGTATTTT. This sequence encodes CASSYDQRGRSVDTQYF.

This clonotype has only a few counts. CDR3 protein: CASGTGLGQPQHF. In DNA form, the CDR3 reads TGTGCTAGTGGAACAGGTCTCGGTCAGCCCCAGCATTTT. V is TRBV12-5 and J is TRBJ1-5, with D perhaps matching TRBD1 (5 bases). The V gene lost 6 bases and the J gene lost 6 bases, with 12 bases spanning the gap. The CDR3 has 13 residues. In germline, CDR1 is LGHNT, CDR2 FRNRAP.

On this clonotype: This may come from a read error, since a much larger clone is one base off. This sequence joins TRBV10-2 and TRBJ1-5, with D tentatively TRBD1 (6 bases). V gave up 7 bases and J gave up 4 bases, with 11 bases separating them. Germline assignment: CDR1 WSHSY and CDR2 SAAADI. The CDR3 is 13 residues long. CDR3 sequence reads: CASTIGTNQPQHF. For the CDR3, the DNA is TGCGCCAGCACAATTGGGACAAATCAGCCCCAGCATTTT.

The V call is TRBV10-3, the J call TRBJ1-4, with unresolved D. The CDR3 length is 14 residues. V lost 3 bases and J 4 bases, leaving 9 bases between the germline ends. Germline V CDR1 and CDR2: ENHRY, SYGVKD. CDR3: CAISEEGVNEKLFF. The CDR3, as DNA: TGTGCCATCAGTGAAGAAGGTGTTAATGAAAAACTGTTTTTT.